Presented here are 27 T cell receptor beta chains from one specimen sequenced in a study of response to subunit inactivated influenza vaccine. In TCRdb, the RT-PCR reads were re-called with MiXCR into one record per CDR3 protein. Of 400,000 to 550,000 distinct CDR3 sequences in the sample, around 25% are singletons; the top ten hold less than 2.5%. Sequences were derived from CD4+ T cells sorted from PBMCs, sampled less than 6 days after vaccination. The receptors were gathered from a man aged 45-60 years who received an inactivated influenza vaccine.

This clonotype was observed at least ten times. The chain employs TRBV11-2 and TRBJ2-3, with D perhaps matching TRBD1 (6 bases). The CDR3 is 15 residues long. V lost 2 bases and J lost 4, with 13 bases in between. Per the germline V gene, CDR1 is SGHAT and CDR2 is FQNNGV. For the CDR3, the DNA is TGTGCCAGCAGCTTACAGCCAGGGGTTGCAGATACGCAGTATTTT. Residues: CASSLQPGVADTQYF.

The CDR3 loop is CASSGDNLGTQYF. The CDR3 bases are TGCGCCAGCAGCGGGGATAACCTAGGGACCCAGTACTTC. The chain joins TRBV5-1 to TRBJ2-5; D call uncertain. Germline CDR1 reads SGHRS; CDR2 reads YFSETQ. The CDR3 is 13 residues long. The V end lost 4 bases, the J end lost 7 bases, and 14 bases lay between the germline ends.

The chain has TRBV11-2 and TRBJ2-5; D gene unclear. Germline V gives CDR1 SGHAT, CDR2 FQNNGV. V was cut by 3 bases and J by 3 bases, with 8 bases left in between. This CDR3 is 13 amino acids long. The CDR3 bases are TGTGCCAGCAGCTTCGGACGGAAAGAGACCCAGTACTTC. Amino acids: CASSFGRKETQYF.

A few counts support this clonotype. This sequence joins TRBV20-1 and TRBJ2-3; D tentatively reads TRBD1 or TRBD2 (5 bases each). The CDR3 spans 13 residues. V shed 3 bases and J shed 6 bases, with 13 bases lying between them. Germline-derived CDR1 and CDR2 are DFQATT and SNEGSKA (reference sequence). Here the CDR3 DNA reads TGCAGTGCTAGTCCTGGGGGTTTGGATACGCAGTATTTT. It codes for CSASPGGLDTQYF.

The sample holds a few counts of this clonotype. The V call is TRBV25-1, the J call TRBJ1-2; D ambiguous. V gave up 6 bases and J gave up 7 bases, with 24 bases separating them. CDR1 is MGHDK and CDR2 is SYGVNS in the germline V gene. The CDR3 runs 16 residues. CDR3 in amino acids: CASSRGTGSASSGYTF. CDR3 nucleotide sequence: TGTGCCAGCAGCAGAGGCACCGGGAGTGCTTCATCTGGCTACACCTTC.

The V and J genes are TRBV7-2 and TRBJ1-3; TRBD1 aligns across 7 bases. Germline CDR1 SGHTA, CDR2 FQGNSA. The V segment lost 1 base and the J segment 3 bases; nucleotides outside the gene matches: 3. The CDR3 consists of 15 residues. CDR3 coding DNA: TGTGCCAGCAGCTTAGAAGGGGGCGGTGGAAACACCATATATTTT. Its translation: CASSLEGGGGNTIYF.

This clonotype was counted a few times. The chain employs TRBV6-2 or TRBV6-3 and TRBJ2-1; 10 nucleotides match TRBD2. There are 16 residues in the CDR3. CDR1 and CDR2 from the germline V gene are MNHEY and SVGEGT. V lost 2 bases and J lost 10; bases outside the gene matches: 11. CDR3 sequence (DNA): TGTGCCAGCAGTTACCCCAGACTAGCGGGCCCCCCGGAGCAGTTCTTC. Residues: CASSYPRLAGPPEQFF.

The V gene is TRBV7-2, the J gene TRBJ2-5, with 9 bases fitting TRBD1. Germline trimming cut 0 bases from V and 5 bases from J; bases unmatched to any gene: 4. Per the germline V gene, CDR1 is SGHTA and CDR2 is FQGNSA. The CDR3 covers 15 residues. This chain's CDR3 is CASSLARTGEETQYF. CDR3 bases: TGTGCCAGCAGCTTAGCCCGGACAGGGGAGGAGACCCAGTACTTC.

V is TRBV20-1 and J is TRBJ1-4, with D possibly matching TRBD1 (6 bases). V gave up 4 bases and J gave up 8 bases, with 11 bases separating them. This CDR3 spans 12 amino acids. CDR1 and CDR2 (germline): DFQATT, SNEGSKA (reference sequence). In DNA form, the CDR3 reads TGCAGTGCTATAGGGGGTTCAGAAAAACTGTTTTTT. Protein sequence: CSAIGGSEKLFF.

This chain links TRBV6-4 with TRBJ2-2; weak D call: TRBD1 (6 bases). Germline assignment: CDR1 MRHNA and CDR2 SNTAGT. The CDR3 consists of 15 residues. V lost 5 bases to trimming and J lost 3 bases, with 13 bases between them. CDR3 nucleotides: TGTGCCAGCAGTCGACAGGTTTCCGACACCGGGGAGCTGTTTTTT. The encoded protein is CASSRQVSDTGELFF.

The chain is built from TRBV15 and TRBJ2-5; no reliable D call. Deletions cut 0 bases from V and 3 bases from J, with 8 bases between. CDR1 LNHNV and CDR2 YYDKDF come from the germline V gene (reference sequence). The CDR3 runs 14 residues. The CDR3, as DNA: TGTGCCACCAGCAGAGACGGCAGTAAAGAGACCCAGTACTTC. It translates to CATSRDGSKETQYF.

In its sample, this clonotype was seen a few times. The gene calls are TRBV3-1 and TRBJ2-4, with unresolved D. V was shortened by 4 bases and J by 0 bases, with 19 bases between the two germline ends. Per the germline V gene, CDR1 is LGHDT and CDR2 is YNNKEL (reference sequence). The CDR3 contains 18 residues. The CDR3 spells CASSPRPTSPIAKNIQYF. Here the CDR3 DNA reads TGTGCCAGCAGCCCTCGACCGACAAGCCCCATAGCCAAAAACATTCAGTACTTC.

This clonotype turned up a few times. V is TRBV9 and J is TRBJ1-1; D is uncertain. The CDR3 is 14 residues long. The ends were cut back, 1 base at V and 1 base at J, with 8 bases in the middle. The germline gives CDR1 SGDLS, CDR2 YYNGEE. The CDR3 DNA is TGTGCCAGCAGCGTATATGCAGGGAACACTGAAGCTTTCTTT. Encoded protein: CASSVYAGNTEAFF.

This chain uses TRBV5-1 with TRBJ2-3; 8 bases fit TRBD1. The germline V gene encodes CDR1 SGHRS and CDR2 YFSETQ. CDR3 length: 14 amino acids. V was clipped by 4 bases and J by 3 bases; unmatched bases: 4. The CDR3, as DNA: TGCGCCAGCAGCATGACAGGGGAAACAGATACGCAGTATTTT. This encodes CASSMTGETDTQYF.

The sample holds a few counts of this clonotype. CDR3 sequence (DNA): TGTGCCAGCCGCAGGACAGGGTCCAACAATGAGCAGTTCTTC. This sequence encodes CASRRTGSNNEQFF. The V gene is TRBV6-2 or TRBV6-3, the J gene TRBJ2-1; 8 bases are a match to TRBD1. This CDR3 spans 14 amino acids. The germline gives CDR1 MNHEY, CDR2 SVGEGT. V dropped 8 bases and J dropped 5; count of bases not matched to a gene: 8.

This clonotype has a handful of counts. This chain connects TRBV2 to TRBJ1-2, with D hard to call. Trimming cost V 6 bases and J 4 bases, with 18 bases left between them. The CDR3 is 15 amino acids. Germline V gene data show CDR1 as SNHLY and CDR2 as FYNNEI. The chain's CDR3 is CASSLVQVPTYGYTF. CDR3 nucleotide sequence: TGTGCCAGCAGCCTAGTCCAGGTTCCTACCTATGGCTACACCTTC.

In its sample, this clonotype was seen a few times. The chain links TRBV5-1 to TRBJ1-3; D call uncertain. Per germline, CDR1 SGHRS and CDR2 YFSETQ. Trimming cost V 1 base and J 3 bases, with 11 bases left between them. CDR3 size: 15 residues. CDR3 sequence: CASSLIGERGNTIYF. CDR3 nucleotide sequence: TGCGCCAGCAGCTTGATTGGGGAGCGTGGAAACACCATATATTTT.

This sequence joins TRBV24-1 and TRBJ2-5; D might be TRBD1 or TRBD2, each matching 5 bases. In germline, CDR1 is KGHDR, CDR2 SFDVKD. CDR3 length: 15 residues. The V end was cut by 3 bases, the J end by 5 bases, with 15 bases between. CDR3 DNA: TGTGCCACCAGTGATCCCGGGACGATAGATGAGACCCAGTACTTC. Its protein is CATSDPGTIDETQYF.

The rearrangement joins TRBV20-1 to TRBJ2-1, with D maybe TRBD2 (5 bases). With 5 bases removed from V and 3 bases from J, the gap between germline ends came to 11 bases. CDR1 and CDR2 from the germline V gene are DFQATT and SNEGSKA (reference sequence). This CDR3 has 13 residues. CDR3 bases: TGCAGTGCTGATATCGAGGGCTACAATGAGCAGTTCTTC. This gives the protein CSADIEGYNEQFF.

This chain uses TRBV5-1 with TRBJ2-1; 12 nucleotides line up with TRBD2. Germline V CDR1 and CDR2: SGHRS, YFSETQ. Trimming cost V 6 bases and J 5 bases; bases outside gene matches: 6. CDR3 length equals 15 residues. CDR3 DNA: TGCGCCAGCACGATTCTAGCGGGAGGGCACAATGAGCAGTTCTTC. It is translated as CASTILAGGHNEQFF.

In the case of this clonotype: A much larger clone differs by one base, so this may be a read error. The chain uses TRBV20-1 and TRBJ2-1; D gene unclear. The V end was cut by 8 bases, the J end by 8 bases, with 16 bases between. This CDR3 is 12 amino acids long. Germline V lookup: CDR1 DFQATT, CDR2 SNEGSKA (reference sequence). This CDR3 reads CSPTDPVHEQFF. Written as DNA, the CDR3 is TGCAGTCCGACGGACCCAGTCCATGAGCAGTTCTTC.

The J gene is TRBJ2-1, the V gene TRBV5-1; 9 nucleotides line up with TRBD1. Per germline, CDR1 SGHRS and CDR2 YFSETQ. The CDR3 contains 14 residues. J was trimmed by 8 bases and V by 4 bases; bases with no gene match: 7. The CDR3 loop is CASSNGQGMDEQFF. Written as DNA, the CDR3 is TGCGCCAGCAGCAACGGACAGGGGATGGATGAGCAGTTCTTC.

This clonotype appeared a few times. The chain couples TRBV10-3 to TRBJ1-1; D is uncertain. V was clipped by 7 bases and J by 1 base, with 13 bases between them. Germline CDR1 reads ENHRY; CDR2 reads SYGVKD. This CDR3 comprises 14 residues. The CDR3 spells CAITDAPPNTEAFF. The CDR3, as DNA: TGTGCCATCACCGACGCGCCGCCGAACACTGAAGCTTTCTTT.

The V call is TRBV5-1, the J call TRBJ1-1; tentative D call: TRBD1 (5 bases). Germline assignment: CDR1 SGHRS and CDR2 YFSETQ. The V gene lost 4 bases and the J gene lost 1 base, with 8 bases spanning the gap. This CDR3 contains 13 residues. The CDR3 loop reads CASSRGTNTEAFF. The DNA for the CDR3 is TGCGCCAGCAGCCGTGGGACGAACACTGAAGCTTTCTTT.

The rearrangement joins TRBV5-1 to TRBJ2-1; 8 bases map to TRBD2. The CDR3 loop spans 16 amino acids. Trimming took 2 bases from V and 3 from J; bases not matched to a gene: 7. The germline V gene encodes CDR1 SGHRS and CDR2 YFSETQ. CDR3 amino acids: CASSFSPSGGYNEQFF. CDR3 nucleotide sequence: TGCGCCAGCAGCTTTTCCCCAAGCGGGGGCTACAATGAGCAGTTCTTC.

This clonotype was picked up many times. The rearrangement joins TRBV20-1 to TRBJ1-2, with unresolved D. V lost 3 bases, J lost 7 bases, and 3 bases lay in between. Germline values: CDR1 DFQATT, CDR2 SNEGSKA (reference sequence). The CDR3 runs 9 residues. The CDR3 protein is CSARGGYTF. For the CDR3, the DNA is TGCAGTGCTAGGGGTGGCTACACCTTC.

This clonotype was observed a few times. The CDR3 nucleotides read TGTGCCAGCAGTGCCCCGGTCTATCAAGAGACCCAGTACTTC. Amino acids: CASSAPVYQETQYF. This rearrangement joins TRBV25-1 to TRBJ2-5; D is unresolved. Trimming stripped 4 bases from V and 2 bases from J, with 11 bases between. Germline V gene lookup returns CDR1 MGHDK and CDR2 SYGVNS. The CDR3 covers 14 residues.